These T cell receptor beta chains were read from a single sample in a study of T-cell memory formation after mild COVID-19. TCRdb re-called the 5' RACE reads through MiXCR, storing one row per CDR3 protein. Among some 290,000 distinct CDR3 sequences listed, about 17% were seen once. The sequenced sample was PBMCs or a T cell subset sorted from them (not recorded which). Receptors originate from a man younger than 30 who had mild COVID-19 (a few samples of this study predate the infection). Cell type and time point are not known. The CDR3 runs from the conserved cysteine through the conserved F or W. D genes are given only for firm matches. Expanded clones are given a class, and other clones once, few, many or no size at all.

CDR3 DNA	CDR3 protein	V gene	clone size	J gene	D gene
TGTGCCAGCAGCTCCGGGGGACTAGCGGGGGGCTCCTACAATGAGCAGTTCTTC	CASSSGGLAGGSYNEQFF	TRBV7-2	many	TRBJ2-1	TRBD2
TGCGCCAGCAGCTCTCTAACACGGACAGGGGAGATTGAGCAGTTCTTC	CASSSLTRTGEIEQFF	TRBV5-1	NA	TRBJ2-1	TRBD1
TGTGCCAGCAGTGAATATCGGCGGTCCCCGACCCAGTACTTC	CASSEYRRSPTQYF	TRBV25-1	NA	TRBJ2-5	NA
TGCGCCAGCAGCCTTCGGACAGGGAGCACCGGGGAGCTGTTTTTT	CASSLRTGSTGELFF	TRBV5-1	few	TRBJ2-2	TRBD1
TGCGCCAGCAGCTTGGCAACTAGCGGGGAAGTTGTCAATGAGCAGTTCTTC	CASSLATSGEVVNEQFF	TRBV5-1	few	TRBJ2-1	TRBD2
TGTGCCAGCAGCTTTGCTCGGGGGACAGGTGAAGCTTTCTTT	CASSFARGTGEAFF	TRBV7-2	NA	TRBJ1-1	TRBD1
TGTGCCAGCAGTTGGGGGAACATTCAGTACTTC	CASSWGNIQYF	TRBV12-3/TRBV12-4	many	TRBJ2-4	NA
TGCGCCAGCAGCCAAGATCACCTTACGGGGACCCAGTACTTC	CASSQDHLTGTQYF	TRBV4-3	NA	TRBJ2-5	NA
TGCAGCGCGGAGGGGACGACAGGGAGTAATTCACCCCTCCACTTT	CSAEGTTGSNSPLHF	TRBV20-1	NA	TRBJ1-6	TRBD1
TGCAGCGTTTGGGTCGACTGGGAGGATGGCTACACCTTC	CSVWVDWEDGYTF	TRBV29-1	NA	TRBJ1-2	NA